The clone carrying this T cell receptor beta chain was observed a handful of times. The record originates from a study of blood T cell repertoires in COVID-19. The CDR3 loop spans 15 amino acids. The V gene lost 7 bases and the J gene lost 9 bases, with 22 bases spanning the gap. Germline V gives CDR1 MGHRA, CDR2 YSYEKL. Clones were read by immunoSEQ multiplex PCR, and TCRdb kept only the in-frame ones, dropping some. The sample includes around 160,000 clones, around 89% seen only once; the top ten take about 2.8%. V and J are TRBV4-1 and TRBJ2-1; perhaps TRBD1 as D (7 bases). The source is a man in his fifties or sixties with acute or convalescent COVID-19. The specimen sequenced was peripheral blood. The DNA for the CDR3 is TGCGCCAGCACCCAGGAGGGGGCTAGCTTGGGTGAGCAGTTCTTC. Protein: CASTQEGASLGEQFF.